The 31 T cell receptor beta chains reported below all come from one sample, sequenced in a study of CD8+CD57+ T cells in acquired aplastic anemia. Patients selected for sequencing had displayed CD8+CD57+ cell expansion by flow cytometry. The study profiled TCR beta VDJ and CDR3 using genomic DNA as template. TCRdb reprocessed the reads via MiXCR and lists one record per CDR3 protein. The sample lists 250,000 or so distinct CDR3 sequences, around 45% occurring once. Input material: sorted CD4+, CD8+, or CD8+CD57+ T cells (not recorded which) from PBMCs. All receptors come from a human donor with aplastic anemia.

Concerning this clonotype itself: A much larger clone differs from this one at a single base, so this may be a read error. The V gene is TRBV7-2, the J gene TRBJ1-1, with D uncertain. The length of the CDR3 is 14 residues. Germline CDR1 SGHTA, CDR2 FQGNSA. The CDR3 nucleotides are TGTGCCAGCAGTTTCGGTTATATGAACATTGAAGCTTTCTTT. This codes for CASSFGYMNIEAFF.

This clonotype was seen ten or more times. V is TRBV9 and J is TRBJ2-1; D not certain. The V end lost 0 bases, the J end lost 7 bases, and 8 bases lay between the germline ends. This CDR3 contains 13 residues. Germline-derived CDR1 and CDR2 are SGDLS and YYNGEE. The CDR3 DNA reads TGTGCCAGCAGCGTAGATAGTGTTAATGAGCAGTTCTTC. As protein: CASSVDSVNEQFF.

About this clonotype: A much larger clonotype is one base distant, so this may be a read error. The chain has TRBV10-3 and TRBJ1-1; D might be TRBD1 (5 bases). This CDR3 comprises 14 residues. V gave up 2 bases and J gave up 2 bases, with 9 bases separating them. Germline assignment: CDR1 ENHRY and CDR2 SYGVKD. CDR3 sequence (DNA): TGTGCCATCAGTGAGATGACAGTTAACACTGAAGCTTTCTTT. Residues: CAISEMTVNTEAFF.

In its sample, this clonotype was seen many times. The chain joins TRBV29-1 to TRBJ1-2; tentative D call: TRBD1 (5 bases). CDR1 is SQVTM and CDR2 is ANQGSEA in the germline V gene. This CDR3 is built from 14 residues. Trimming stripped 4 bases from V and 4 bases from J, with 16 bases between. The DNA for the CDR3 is TGCAGCGTTGTCGAGACAGATCGCTTCTATGGCTACACCTTC. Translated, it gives CSVVETDRFYGYTF. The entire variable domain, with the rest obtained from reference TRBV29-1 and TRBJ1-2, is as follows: SAVISQKPSRDICQRGTSLTIQCQVDSQVTMMFWYRQQPGQSLTLIATANQGSEATYESGFVIDKFPISRPNLTFSTLTVSNMSPEDSSIYLCSVVETDRFYGYTFGSGTRLTVV.

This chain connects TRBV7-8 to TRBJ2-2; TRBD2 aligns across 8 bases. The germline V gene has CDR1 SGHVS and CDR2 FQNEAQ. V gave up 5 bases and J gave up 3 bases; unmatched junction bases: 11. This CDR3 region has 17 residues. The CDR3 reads CASSQASSGGDTGELFF. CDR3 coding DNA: TGTGCCAGCAGCCAAGCTTCCAGCGGGGGAGACACCGGGGAGCTGTTTTTT.

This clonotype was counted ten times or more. The CDR3 region has the DNA TGTGCCATCAGTGAGTTCGGAACAGTCTCTGGAAACACCATATATTTT. Protein: CAISEFGTVSGNTIYF. V usage is TRBV10-3 and J usage is TRBJ1-3; D is uncertain. Germline CDR1 reads ENHRY; CDR2 reads SYGVKD. V lost 1 base, J lost 0 bases, and 10 bases lay in between. The CDR3 contains 16 residues.

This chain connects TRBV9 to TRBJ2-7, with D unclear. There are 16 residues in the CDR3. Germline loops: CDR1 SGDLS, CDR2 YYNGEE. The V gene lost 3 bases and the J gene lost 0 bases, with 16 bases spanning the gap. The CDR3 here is CASSGIAPPCSYEQYF. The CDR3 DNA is TGTGCCAGCAGCGGGATTGCACCTCCGTGCTCCTACGAGCAGTACTTC.

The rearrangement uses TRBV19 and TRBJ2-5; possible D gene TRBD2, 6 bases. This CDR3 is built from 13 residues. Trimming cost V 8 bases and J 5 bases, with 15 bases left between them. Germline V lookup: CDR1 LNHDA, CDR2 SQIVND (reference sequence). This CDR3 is CASSAGGVETQYF. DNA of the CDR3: TGTGCCAGTTCCGCGGGCGGGGTTGAGACCCAGTACTTC.

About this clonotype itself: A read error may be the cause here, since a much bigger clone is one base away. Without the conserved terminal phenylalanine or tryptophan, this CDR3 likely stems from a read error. The CDR3 DNA is TGTGCCAGCACACTCGGGGAGTGGGGCACTGAAGCTTTCCTT. This translates into CASTLGEWGTEAFL. This chain links TRBV2 with TRBJ1-1, with D hard to call. This CDR3 has 14 residues. From germline, CDR1 is SNHLY and CDR2 FYNNEI. V lost 7 bases and J lost 4, with 16 bases in between.

In DNA form, the CDR3 reads TGCAGTGCTAGAACCGGGACAGGGACGGGATCACCCCTCCACTTT. It encodes CSARTGTGTGSPLHF. V is TRBV20-1 and J is TRBJ1-6; 9 bases match TRBD1. The CDR3 length is 15 residues. V was clipped by 2 bases and J by 10 bases; unmatched bases: 9. Per the germline V gene, CDR1 is DFQATT and CDR2 is SNEGSKA (reference sequence).

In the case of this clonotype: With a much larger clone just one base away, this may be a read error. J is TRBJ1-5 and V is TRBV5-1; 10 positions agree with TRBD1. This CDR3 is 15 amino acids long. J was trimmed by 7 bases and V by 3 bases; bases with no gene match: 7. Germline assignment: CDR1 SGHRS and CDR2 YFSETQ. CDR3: CASSSDGTGDQPQHF. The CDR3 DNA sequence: TGCGCCAGCAGCTCGGACGGGACAGGGGACCAGCCCCAGCATTTT.

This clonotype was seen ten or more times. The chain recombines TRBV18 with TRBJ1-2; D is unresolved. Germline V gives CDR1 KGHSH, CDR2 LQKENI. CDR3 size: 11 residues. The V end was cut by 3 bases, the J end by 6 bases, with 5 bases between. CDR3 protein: CASSPTDGYTF. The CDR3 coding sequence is TGTGCCAGCTCACCTACTGATGGCTACACCTTC.

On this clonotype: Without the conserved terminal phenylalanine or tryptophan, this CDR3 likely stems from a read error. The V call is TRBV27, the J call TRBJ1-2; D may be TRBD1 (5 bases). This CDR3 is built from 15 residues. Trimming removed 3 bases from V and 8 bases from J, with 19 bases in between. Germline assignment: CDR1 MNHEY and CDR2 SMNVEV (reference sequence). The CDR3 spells CASSLNGGGLSGYTS. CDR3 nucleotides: TGTGCCAGCAGTTTGAATGGGGGAGGACTCTCCGGCTACACCTCC.

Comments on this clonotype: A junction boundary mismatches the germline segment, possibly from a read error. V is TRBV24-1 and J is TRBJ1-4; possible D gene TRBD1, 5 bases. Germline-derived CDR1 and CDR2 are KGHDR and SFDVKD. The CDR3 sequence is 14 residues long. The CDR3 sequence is CATSDPGTDEKLFF. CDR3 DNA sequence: TGTGCCACCAGTGACCCAGGGACCGACGAAAAGCTGTTTTTT.

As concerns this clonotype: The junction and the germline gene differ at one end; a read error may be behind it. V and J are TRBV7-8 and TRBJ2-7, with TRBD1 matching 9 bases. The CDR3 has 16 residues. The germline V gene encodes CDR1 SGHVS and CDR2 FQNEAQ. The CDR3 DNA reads TGTGCCAGCAGCCCGGGACAGGGTGTGGACTCCTACGGGCAGTACTTC. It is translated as CASSPGQGVDSYGQYF.

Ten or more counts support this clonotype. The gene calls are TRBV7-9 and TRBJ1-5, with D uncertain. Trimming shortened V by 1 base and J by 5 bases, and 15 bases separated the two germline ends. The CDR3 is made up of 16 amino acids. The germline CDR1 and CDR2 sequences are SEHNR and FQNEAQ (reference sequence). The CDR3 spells CASSLVPSSADQPQHF. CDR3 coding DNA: TGTGCCAGCAGCTTAGTCCCATCCTCGGCGGATCAGCCCCAGCATTTT.

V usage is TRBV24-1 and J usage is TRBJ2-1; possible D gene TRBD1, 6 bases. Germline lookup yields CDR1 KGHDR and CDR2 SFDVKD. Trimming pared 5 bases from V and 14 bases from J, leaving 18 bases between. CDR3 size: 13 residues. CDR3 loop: CATSALVGKGEFF. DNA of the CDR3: TGTGCCACCAGTGCCCTTGTGGGGAAGGGGGAGTTCTTC.

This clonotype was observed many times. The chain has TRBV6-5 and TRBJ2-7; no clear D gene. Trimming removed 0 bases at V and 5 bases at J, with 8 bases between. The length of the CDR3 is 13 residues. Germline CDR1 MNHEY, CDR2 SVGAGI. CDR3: CASSYSGVHEQYF. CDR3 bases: TGTGCCAGCAGTTACTCTGGGGTCCACGAGCAGTACTTC.

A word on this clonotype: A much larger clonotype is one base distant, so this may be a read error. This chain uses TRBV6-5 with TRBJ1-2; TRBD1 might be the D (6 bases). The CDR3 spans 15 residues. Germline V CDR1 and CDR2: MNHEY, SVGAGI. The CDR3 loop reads CAGSEEGGGPYGYTF. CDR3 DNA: TGTGCCGGCAGTGAGGAAGGGGGGGGACCCTATGGCTACACCTTC.

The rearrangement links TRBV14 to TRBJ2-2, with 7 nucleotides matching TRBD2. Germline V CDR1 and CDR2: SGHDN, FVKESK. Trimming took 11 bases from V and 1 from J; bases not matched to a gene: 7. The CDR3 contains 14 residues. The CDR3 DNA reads TGTGCCTCTAGGGTAGCGGGGAACACCGGGGAGCTGTTTTTT. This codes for CASRVAGNTGELFF.

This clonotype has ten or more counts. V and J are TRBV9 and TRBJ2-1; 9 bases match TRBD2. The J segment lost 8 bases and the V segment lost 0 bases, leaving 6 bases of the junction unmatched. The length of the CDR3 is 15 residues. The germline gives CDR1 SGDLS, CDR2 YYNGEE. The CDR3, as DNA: TGTGCCAGCAGCGTAGACGGCGGGAGGGGCGATGAGCAGTTCTTC. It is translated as CASSVDGGRGDEQFF.

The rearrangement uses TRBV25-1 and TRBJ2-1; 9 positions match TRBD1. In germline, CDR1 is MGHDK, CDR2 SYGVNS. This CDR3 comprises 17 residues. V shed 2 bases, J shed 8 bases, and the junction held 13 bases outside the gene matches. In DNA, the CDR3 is TGTGCCAGCAGTGAACCCGACAGGGGGATGGGTGTCGATGAGCAGTTCTTC. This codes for CASSEPDRGMGVDEQFF.

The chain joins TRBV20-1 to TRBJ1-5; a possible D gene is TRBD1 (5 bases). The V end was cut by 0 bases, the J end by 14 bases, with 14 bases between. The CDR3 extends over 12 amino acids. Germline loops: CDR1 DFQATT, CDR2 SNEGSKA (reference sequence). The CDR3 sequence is CSAREDTYYEHF. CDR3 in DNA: TGCAGTGCTAGAGAGGACACATACTACGAGCATTTT.

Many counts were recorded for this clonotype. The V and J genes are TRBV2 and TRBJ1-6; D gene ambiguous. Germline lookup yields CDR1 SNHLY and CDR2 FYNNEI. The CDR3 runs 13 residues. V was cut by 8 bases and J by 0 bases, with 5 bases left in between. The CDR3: CASGGSYNSPLHF. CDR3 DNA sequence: TGTGCCAGCGGAGGCTCCTATAATTCACCCCTCCACTTT.

The CDR3 DNA reads as TGCGCCAGCAGCCAAGCGGGAGTCGGTAGCGGCTACGAGCAGTACTTC. It codes for CASSQAGVGSGYEQYF. The gene calls are TRBV4-1 and TRBJ2-7; TRBD2 is a possible D gene (6 bases). The V gene's germline CDR1 is MGHRA and CDR2 YSYEKL. This CDR3 has 16 amino acids. V was cut by 1 base and J by 3 bases, with 16 bases left in between.

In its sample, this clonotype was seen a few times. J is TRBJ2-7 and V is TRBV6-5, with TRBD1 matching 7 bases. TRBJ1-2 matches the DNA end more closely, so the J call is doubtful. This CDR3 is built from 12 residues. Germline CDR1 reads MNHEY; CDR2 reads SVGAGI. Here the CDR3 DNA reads TGTGCCAGCAGACAGGGGCTCCTGGGCTACACCTTC. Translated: CASRQGLLGYTF.

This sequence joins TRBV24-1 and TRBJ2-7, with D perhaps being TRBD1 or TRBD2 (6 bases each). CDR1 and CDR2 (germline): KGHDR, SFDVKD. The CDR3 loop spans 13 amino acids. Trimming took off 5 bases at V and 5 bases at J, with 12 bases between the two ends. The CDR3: CATSARGGNEQYF. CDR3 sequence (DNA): TGTGCCACCAGTGCCAGGGGAGGAAACGAGCAGTACTTC.

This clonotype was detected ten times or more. CDR3 bases: TGCAGTGCTCCCCCACTAGCGGGAGAGGGGAATGAGCAGTTCTTC. It is translated as CSAPPLAGEGNEQFF. V is TRBV20-1 and J is TRBJ2-1, with 11 positions matching TRBD2. The V segment lost 5 bases and the J segment 7 bases; nucleotides outside the gene matches: 10. The CDR3 contains 15 residues. The germline CDR1 and CDR2 sequences are DFQATT and SNEGSKA (reference sequence).

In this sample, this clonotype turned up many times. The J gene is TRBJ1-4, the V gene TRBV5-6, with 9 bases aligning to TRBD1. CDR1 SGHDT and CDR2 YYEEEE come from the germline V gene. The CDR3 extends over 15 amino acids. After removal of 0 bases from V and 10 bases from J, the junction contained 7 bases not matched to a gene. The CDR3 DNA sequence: TGTGCCAGCAGCTTGGTGGGACAGGGAGTCGGAAAACTGTTTTTT. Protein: CASSLVGQGVGKLFF. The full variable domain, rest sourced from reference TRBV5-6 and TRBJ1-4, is DAGVTQSPTHLIKTRGQQVTLRCSPKSGHDTVSWYQQALGQGPQFIFQYYEEEERQRGNFPDRFSGHQFPNYSSELNVNALLLGDSALYLCASSLVGQGVGKLFFGSGTQLSVL.

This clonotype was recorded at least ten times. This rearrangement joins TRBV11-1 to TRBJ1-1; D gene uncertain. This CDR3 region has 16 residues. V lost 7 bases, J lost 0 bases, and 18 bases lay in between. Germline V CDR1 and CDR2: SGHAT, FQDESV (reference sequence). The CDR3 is CASTRDPLGLNTEAFF. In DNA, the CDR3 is TGTGCCAGCACTAGAGACCCCCTCGGGTTGAACACTGAAGCTTTCTTT.

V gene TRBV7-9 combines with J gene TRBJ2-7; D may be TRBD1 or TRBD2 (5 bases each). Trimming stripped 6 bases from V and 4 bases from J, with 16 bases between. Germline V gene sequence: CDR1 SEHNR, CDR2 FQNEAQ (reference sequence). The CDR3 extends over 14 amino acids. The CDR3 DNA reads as TGTGCCAGCAGTCGGCTGGGGCGGACTTACGAGCAGTACTTC. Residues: CASSRLGRTYEQYF.